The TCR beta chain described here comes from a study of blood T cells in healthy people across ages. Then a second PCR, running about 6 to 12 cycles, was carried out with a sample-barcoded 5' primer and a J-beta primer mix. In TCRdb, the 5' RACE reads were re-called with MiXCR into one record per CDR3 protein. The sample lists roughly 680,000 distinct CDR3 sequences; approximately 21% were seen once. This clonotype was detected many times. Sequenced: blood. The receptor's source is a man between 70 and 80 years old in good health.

CDR3 DNA: TGTGCCAGCAGTGCTCTAGCGAGCTCCTACAATGAGCAGTTCTTC. It codes for CASSALASSYNEQFF. The rearrangement links TRBV12-3 or TRBV12-4 to TRBJ2-1; D might be TRBD2 (6 bases). This CDR3 region has 15 residues. Trimming cost V 5 bases and J 0 bases, with 11 bases left between them.